These 19 T cell receptor beta chains were all obtained from the same sample, sequenced in a study of T cells in Graves' hyperthyroidism and ophthalmopathy. The investigators amplified TCR beta CDR3 regions from RNA transcripts. TCR CDR3 underwent first-round RT-PCR with the HTBI primer set. TCRdb independently ran MiXCR on the multiplex PCR reads; one entry per CDR3 protein. The table includes hundreds of thousands of distinct CDR3 sequences, 15% to 18% detected once. The sequencing sample was made of blood. These receptors were obtained from a woman younger than 35 with Graves' hyperthyroidism.

V is TRBV10-3 and J is TRBJ1-2, with D uncertain. CDR1 and CDR2 (germline): ENHRY, SYGVKD. There are 13 residues in the CDR3. V was clipped by 6 bases and J by 8 bases, with 16 bases between them. The CDR3 DNA sequence: TGTGCCATCAGAAAGGTTACTTCGAGAGGCTACACCTTC. It encodes CAIRKVTSRGYTF.

This clonotype has more than one count but fewer than ten. The chain is built from TRBV6-1 and TRBJ1-6; 8 bases align to TRBD1. Germline V CDR1 and CDR2: MNHNS, SASEGT. The CDR3 has 15 residues. With 5 bases clipped from V and 9 bases from J, the junction kept 9 bases outside the gene matches. CDR3 sequence: CASSQTGANGSPLHF. In nucleotides, the CDR3 is TGTGCCAGCAGTCAGACAGGGGCCAATGGTTCACCCCTCCACTTT.

This clonotype was seen only a few times. The chain links TRBV4-2 to TRBJ1-4, with D unresolved. The CDR3 loop spans 11 amino acids. The germline V and J ends were trimmed by 0 bases and 8 bases, with 1 base remaining between them. CDR1 LGHNA and CDR2 YNFKEQ come from the germline V gene. CDR3 bases: TGTGCCAGCAGCCAAGACGAAAAACTGTTTTTT. It translates to CASSQDEKLFF.

V gene TRBV5-1 combines with J gene TRBJ2-1, with 9 bases lining up with TRBD2. V lost 3 bases and J lost 6; bases outside the gene matches: 4. This CDR3 contains 14 residues. CDR1 is SGHRS, CDR2 YFSETQ, per germline. CDR3 sequence reads: CASSSRRGGNEQFF. The CDR3 DNA is TGCGCCAGCAGCTCAAGGCGGGGGGGCAATGAGCAGTTCTTC.

This clonotype occurred many times. This rearrangement joins TRBV12-3 or TRBV12-4 to TRBJ2-3; 8 positions match TRBD1. CDR3 length: 14 residues. V shed 7 bases and J 4 bases; nucleotides not matched to a gene: 7. CDR3: CASTGTGGPDTQYF. CDR3 in DNA: TGTGCCAGCACCGGGACAGGAGGGCCAGATACGCAGTATTTT.

The chain uses TRBV5-1 and TRBJ2-7; 7 nucleotides align to TRBD1. J gave up 5 bases and V 1 base, and 12 bases lay outside the gene matches. Germline assignment: CDR1 SGHRS and CDR2 YFSETQ. CDR3 length: 16 residues. CDR3 nucleotides: TGCGCCAGCAGCTTGAGGCGGATGACAGGGAGCCACGAGCAGTACTTC. As protein: CASSLRRMTGSHEQYF.

This clonotype was detected ten times or more. The chain recombines TRBV28 with TRBJ1-5; D possibly corresponds to TRBD1 (6 bases). The germline V gene encodes CDR1 MDHEN and CDR2 SYDVKM. The CDR3 loop spans 15 amino acids. V gave up 6 bases and J gave up 0 bases, with 12 bases separating them. CDR3 sequence reads: CASSGQFYSNQPQHF. CDR3 DNA: TGTGCCAGCAGCGGACAGTTTTATAGCAATCAGCCCCAGCATTTT.

This clonotype is a singleton in its sample. A junction end diverges from the germline sequence, so it may reflect a read error. The chain links TRBV7-8 to TRBJ1-1, with D possibly being TRBD1 (5 bases). Germline CDR1 reads SGHVS; CDR2 reads FQNEAQ. The CDR3 sequence is 15 residues long. The CDR3 DNA sequence: TGTGCCGGCAGCTTGGCAGGACAAGAGAACACTGAAGCTTTCTTT. Translation gives CAGSLAGQENTEAFF.

This clonotype has just a few counts. The chain combines TRBV6-5 with TRBJ2-1; TRBD2 matches 11 bases. Germline-derived CDR1 and CDR2 are MNHEY and SVGAGI. The CDR3 spans 18 residues. J lost 2 bases, V lost 0 bases, and 6 bases had no gene match. In DNA form, the CDR3 reads TGTGCCAGCAGTTACTCCTTTCGTAGCGGGAGGGCCTACAATGAGCAGTTCTTC. Amino acids: CASSYSFRSGRAYNEQFF.

With respect to this clonotype: Just one base apart from a much larger clone, this may be a read error. The chain is built from TRBV12-3 or TRBV12-4 and TRBJ2-3, with unresolved D. CDR3 length equals 12 residues. The CDR3, as DNA: TGTGCCTGCAGTCCTCGCAGAGATACGCAGTATTTT. It yields the protein CACSPRRDTQYF.

The V gene is TRBV19, the J gene TRBJ1-2; D is unresolved. The V and J ends lost 0 bases and 7 bases respectively, with 18 bases between them. The CDR3 runs 16 residues. Germline assignment: CDR1 LNHDA and CDR2 SQIVND (reference sequence). The CDR3 sequence is CASSIDLDGRWIGYTF. CDR3 DNA: TGTGCCAGTAGTATAGATCTGGACGGTAGGTGGATTGGCTACACCTTC.

This clonotype was counted many times. This rearrangement joins TRBV18 to TRBJ2-7; 10 nucleotides match TRBD1. After removal of 10 bases from V and 3 bases from J, the junction contained 6 bases not matched to a gene. Germline loops: CDR1 KGHSH, CDR2 LQKENI. The CDR3 sequence is 13 residues long. The CDR3 bases are TGTGCCACCTCGGGGGACAGGGGCTACGAGCAGTACTTC. This encodes CATSGDRGYEQYF.

This clonotype has a count of ten or more. The chain is built from TRBV29-1 and TRBJ2-5, with TRBD1 matching over 8 bases. This CDR3 has 15 amino acids. V lost 1 base, J lost 3 bases, and 7 bases stayed unmatched. Germline-derived CDR1 and CDR2 are SQVTM and ANQGSEA. CDR3 in DNA: TGCAGCGTTGAAGCCGGCAGGGGGCGGGAAGAGACCCAGTACTTC. This translates into CSVEAGRGREETQYF.

This clonotype was observed at least ten times. The genes are TRBV6-5 and TRBJ2-5; 7 bases agree with TRBD1. CDR3 length equals 15 residues. Germline-derived CDR1 and CDR2 are MNHEY and SVGAGI. V was clipped by 2 bases and J by 4 bases; unmatched bases: 7. The DNA for the CDR3 is TGTGCCAGCAGTTACGGGCAGGGACAGCGAGAGACCCAGTACTTC. Translated, it gives CASSYGQGQRETQYF.

This clonotype was recorded many times. The V and J genes are TRBV20-1 and TRBJ1-6, with TRBD1 matching over 8 bases. Germline V CDR1 and CDR2: DFQATT, SNEGSKA (reference sequence). The CDR3 is 16 residues long. Unmatched junction bases numbered 11, after V lost 0 bases and J lost 10 bases. The CDR3 spells CSARDYRSGGQSPLHF. The CDR3 nucleotides read TGCAGTGCTAGAGATTATAGGTCAGGGGGCCAGTCACCCCTCCACTTT.

Ten or more counts support this clonotype. V usage is TRBV7-9 and J usage is TRBJ1-1, with no clear D. Trimming stripped 3 bases from V and 8 bases from J, with 13 bases between. Germline CDR1 reads SEHNR; CDR2 reads FQNEAQ (reference sequence). The CDR3 covers 13 residues. The CDR3 is CASSFLVSTEAFF. DNA of the CDR3: TGTGCCAGCAGCTTTTTGGTGAGCACGGAAGCTTTCTTT.

This clonotype was seen ten or more times. This rearrangement joins TRBV6-2 or TRBV6-3 to TRBJ1-1; D gene ambiguous. Germline-derived CDR1 and CDR2 are MNHEY and SVGEGT. The CDR3 sequence is 13 residues long. The V end was cut by 10 bases, the J end by 4 bases, with 16 bases between. DNA for the CDR3: TGTGCCACTGCGGGGTTACCGGGCACTGAAGCTTTCTTT. Translated, it gives CATAGLPGTEAFF.

This clonotype was counted only a few times. V usage is TRBV6-1 and J usage is TRBJ1-1; maybe TRBD1 (5 bases). The CDR3 has 14 amino acids. Germline V gene sequence: CDR1 MNHNS, CDR2 SASEGT. With 6 bases removed from V and 6 bases from J, the gap between germline ends came to 17 bases. CDR3 residues: CASSLLGAGAEAFF. The CDR3 nucleotides are TGTGCCAGCAGCCTTTTAGGGGCCGGGGCTGAAGCTTTCTTT.

This clonotype was counted ten times or more. V is TRBV7-8 and J is TRBJ2-7; 8 bases map to TRBD2. This CDR3 is built from 16 residues. The germline V gene encodes CDR1 SGHVS and CDR2 FQNEAQ. The trim removed 4 bases at V and 7 bases at J, leaving 15 bases unmatched. DNA of the CDR3: TGTGCCAGCAGCTCCCAGGGCGGGGGGCCTCTGAGGGAGCAGTACTTC. Translated, it gives CASSSQGGGPLREQYF.